This T cell receptor beta chain is drawn from a study of T cell repertoires in cytomegalovirus infection. TCRdb re-analysed the reads in MiXCR, keeping a single row per CDR3 protein. The sample records approximately 730,000 distinct CDR3 sequences, about 27% being singletons. Per germline, CDR1 LGHNA and CDR2 YSLEER. V shed 3 bases and J shed 0 bases, with 12 bases lying between them. This CDR3 spans 16 amino acids. Note on this clonotype: The antigen is not known.

The specimen was cultured CD8+ T cells from PBMCs, collected from culture after CMV antigen stimulation. The sequence came from a human donor in good health (CMV status not recorded). Some clones in this sample may be carry-over from other donors' samples. The chain employs TRBV4-3 and TRBJ1-5; D call uncertain. In DNA, the CDR3 is TGCGCCAGCAGCCAGAGTGCAAGAAATAGCAATCAGCCCCAGCATTTT. This translates into CASSQSARNSNQPQHF.